One sample yielded the 25 T cell receptor beta chains listed below, sequenced in a study of beta chain features in type 1 diabetes. Broader study findings: Type 1 diabetes patients had TCRB CDR3s that were shorter (moderately but significantly so) in all four CD4+ subsets.

Expressed TCRB transcripts were sequenced, since all the RNA that had been isolated was reverse transcribed. Sequencing used immunoSEQ multiplex PCR; TCRdb keeps in-frame clones, though not all of them. The repertoire consists of a few hundred thousand clones, with approximately 16% occurring once and the leading ten covering 0.065% to 0.095%. Which antigens these TCRs recognize remains unknown. Sequenced: naive CD4+ T cells from blood. The receptors were sampled from a young man with type 1 diabetes.

This clone has just a few counts. The chain's CDR3 is CASTLRTGDNEQFF. In DNA form, the CDR3 reads TGTGCCAGCACCCTACGGACAGGGGACAATGAGCAGTTCTTC. V and J are TRBV6-6 and TRBJ2-1; 9 bases map to TRBD1. The CDR3 contains 14 residues. Trimming at V came to 7 bases and at J to 5 bases, leaving 6 bases not matched to a gene. The germline gives CDR1 MNHNY, CDR2 SVGAGI (reference sequence).

This clone has only a few counts. The CDR3 region is CASSNPGWGEDSNQPQHF. DNA for the CDR3: TGTGCCAGCAGCAACCCCGGGTGGGGGGAAGATAGCAATCAGCCCCAGCATTTT. This sequence joins TRBV7-2 and TRBJ1-5; TRBD1 is a possible D gene (5 bases). CDR3 length: 18 amino acids. In germline, CDR1 is SGHTA, CDR2 FQGNSA. Trimming removed 5 bases at V and 0 bases at J, with 20 bases between.

V is TRBV7-9 and J is TRBJ2-5, with no clear D. The germline CDR1 and CDR2 sequences are SEHNR and FQNEAQ (reference sequence). Trimming took off 6 bases at V and 4 bases at J, with 9 bases between the two ends. The CDR3 sequence is 12 residues long. This CDR3 reads CASRWVGETQYF. The CDR3 coding sequence is TGTGCCAGCAGGTGGGTCGGAGAGACCCAGTACTTC.

The rearrangement joins TRBV29-1 to TRBJ2-3; 13 positions match TRBD2. This CDR3 is 15 amino acids long. J gave up 5 bases and V 7 bases, and 9 bases lay outside the gene matches. CDR1 is SQVTM, CDR2 ANQGSEA, per germline. The CDR3 sequence is CSEQQGLAGKDTQYF. The DNA for the CDR3 is TGCAGCGAGCAACAGGGACTAGCGGGAAAAGATACGCAGTATTTT.

This clone turned up a few times. The CDR3 sequence: CSVGSAGGELFF. The DNA for the CDR3 is TGCAGCGTTGGTTCCGCCGGCGGGGAGCTGTTTTTT. The rearrangement links TRBV29-1 to TRBJ2-2, with D hard to call. The CDR3 contains 12 residues. V dropped 4 bases and J dropped 7 bases, with 10 bases sitting between them. CDR1 and CDR2 from the germline V gene are SQVTM and ANQGSEA.

With regard to this clone: In the same sample, other DNA sequences code for this CDR3. The V call is TRBV30, the J call TRBJ1-1; D is ambiguous. Trimming took 5 bases from V and 1 from J, leaving 2 bases between them. This CDR3 spans 10 amino acids. CDR1 GTSNPN and CDR2 SVGIG come from the germline V gene (reference sequence). CDR3 residues: CAWGNTEAFF. The CDR3 DNA is TGTGCCTGGGGGAACACTGAAGCTTTCTTT.

This clone was found a few times. The rearrangement links TRBV4-1 to TRBJ2-1; 13 nucleotides align to TRBD2. Per germline, CDR1 MGHRA and CDR2 YSYEKL. V lost 4 bases, J lost 0 bases, and 6 bases stayed unmatched. This CDR3 comprises 18 residues. The CDR3 protein is CASSRSGTSGVSYNEQFF. In DNA, the CDR3 is TGCGCCAGCAGCCGTTCCGGGACTAGCGGGGTCTCCTACAATGAGCAGTTCTTC.

This clone was seen a few times. V and J are TRBV14 and TRBJ1-4, with 8 bases matching TRBD1. CDR3 length: 15 residues. V was pared by 0 bases and J by 7 bases, with 4 bases of the junction left unmatched. Per germline, CDR1 SGHDN and CDR2 FVKESK. CDR3 sequence reads: CASSQDPGGSEKLFF. The CDR3 coding sequence is TGTGCCAGCAGCCAAGATCCAGGGGGCAGTGAAAAACTGTTTTTT.

This clone was detected only a few times. This chain connects TRBV27 to TRBJ2-5; possible D gene TRBD1, 5 bases. CDR1 and CDR2 from the germline V gene are MNHEY and SMNVEV (reference sequence). V was shortened by 3 bases and J by 4 bases, with 15 bases between the two germline ends. The CDR3 contains 15 residues. The CDR3 here is CASSFAQGARETQYF. DNA for the CDR3: TGTGCCAGCAGTTTCGCGCAGGGTGCCCGAGAGACCCAGTACTTC.

The chain's CDR3 is CASSQDLTYEQYF. CDR3 nucleotide sequence: TGTGCCAGCAGCCAAGATCTTACCTACGAGCAGTACTTC. The chain employs TRBV4-2 and TRBJ2-7; unclear D gene. There are 13 residues in the CDR3. V shed 0 bases and J shed 2 bases, with 5 bases lying between them. Germline V gene lookup returns CDR1 LGHNA and CDR2 YNFKEQ.

This clone appeared a few times. The chain couples TRBV7-2 to TRBJ1-5; D remains ambiguous. CDR1 is SGHTA and CDR2 is FQGNSA in the germline V gene. The CDR3 has 11 amino acids. The V gene lost 5 bases and the J gene lost 11 bases, with 10 bases spanning the gap. The chain's CDR3 is CASSRGVTQHF. DNA for the CDR3: TGTGCCAGCAGCCGCGGAGTGACCCAGCATTTT. The variable domain in full, completed from reference TRBV7-2 and TRBJ1-5, reads GAGVSQSPSNKVTEKGKDVELRCDPISGHTALYWYRQSLGQGLEFLIYFQGNSAPDKSGLPSDRFSAERTGGSVSTLTIQRTQQEDSAVYLCASSRGVTQHFGDGTRLSIL.

In regard to this clone: The same CDR3 is also encoded by other DNA sequences in this sample. This sequence joins TRBV30 and TRBJ2-3; D not resolved. The germline V gene encodes CDR1 GTSNPN and CDR2 SVGIG (reference sequence). Trimming stripped 2 bases from V and 4 bases from J, with 4 bases between. This CDR3 contains 11 residues. CDR3 protein: CAWSSADTQYF. In DNA, the CDR3 is TGTGCCTGGAGTAGCGCAGATACGCAGTATTTT.

This clone has only a few counts. The DNA of the CDR3 is TGCGCCAGCAGCCAAGGCTTCTCCGGGACAGGTGTTTACGAGCAGTACTTC. Translating gives CASSQGFSGTGVYEQYF. The J gene is TRBJ2-7, the V gene TRBV4-3; TRBD1 matches at 8 bases. Germline trimming cut 1 base from V and 4 bases from J; bases unmatched to any gene: 12. Germline-derived CDR1 and CDR2 are LGHNA and YSLEER. This CDR3 has 17 residues.

In nucleotides, the CDR3 is TGTGCCAGCAGTTTGAGAAGGAGCTCCTACGAGCAGTACTTC. This translates into CASSLRRSSYEQYF. This sequence joins TRBV28 and TRBJ2-7, with D unresolved. CDR3 size: 14 residues. CDR1 and CDR2 (germline): MDHEN, SYDVKM. Trimming cost V 3 bases and J 0 bases, with 9 bases left between them.

The rearrangement links TRBV14 to TRBJ2-4, with D perhaps matching TRBD1 (6 bases). The CDR3 extends over 14 amino acids. Germline CDR1 and CDR2: SGHDN and FVKESK. Trimming took off 3 bases at V and 6 bases at J, with 12 bases between the two ends. The CDR3 is CASSQRTALNIQYF. CDR3 in DNA: TGTGCCAGCAGCCAGAGGACAGCCTTAAACATTCAGTACTTC.

This clone has a handful of counts. The V gene is TRBV29-1, the J gene TRBJ2-7; a possible D gene is TRBD1 (6 bases). From germline, CDR1 is SQVTM and CDR2 ANQGSEA. Deletions cut 4 bases from V and 5 bases from J, with 9 bases between. There are 11 residues in the CDR3. DNA for the CDR3: TGCAGCGTTGCCCACAGGGACGAGCAGTACTTC. Protein sequence: CSVAHRDEQYF.

The V and J genes are TRBV15 and TRBJ2-3; weak D call: TRBD2 (5 bases). The ends were cut back, 11 bases at V and 0 bases at J, with 12 bases in the middle. The CDR3 is 13 residues long. Germline lookup yields CDR1 LNHNV and CDR2 YYDKDF (reference sequence). CDR3: CAAGGRSTDTQYF. The CDR3 coding sequence is TGTGCCGCCGGAGGCAGAAGCACAGATACGCAGTATTTT.

The J gene is TRBJ1-4, the V gene TRBV5-1, with D uncertain. This CDR3 is 12 amino acids long. Deletions cut 5 bases from V and 1 base from J, with 3 bases between. Germline V gene lookup returns CDR1 SGHRS and CDR2 YFSETQ. The CDR3 loop is CASRGTNEKLFF. The DNA of the CDR3 is TGCGCCAGCAGGGGAACTAATGAAAAACTGTTTTTT. The whole variable domain, remainder taken from reference TRBV5-1 and TRBJ1-4, is KAGVTQTPRYLIKTRGQQVTLSCSPISGHRSVSWYQQTPGQGLQFLFEYFSETQRNKGNFPGRFSGRQFSNSRSEMNVSTLELGDSALYLCASRGTNEKLFFGSGTQLSVL.

This clone was picked up a small number of times. V usage is TRBV5-4 and J usage is TRBJ2-3; D is undetermined. Germline V gives CDR1 SGHNT, CDR2 YYREEE (reference sequence). The V gene lost 7 bases and the J gene lost 4 bases, with 13 bases spanning the gap. This CDR3 is 13 amino acids long. The CDR3 sequence: CASGPPSSDTQYF. The CDR3 nucleotides read TGTGCCAGCGGCCCCCCCTCCTCAGATACGCAGTATTTT.

This clone was seen a handful of times. The CDR3 DNA sequence: TGCAGCGTTGAAGATCTGGGAAACACCATATATTTT. This encodes CSVEDLGNTIYF. This chain uses TRBV29-1 with TRBJ1-3; D ambiguous. With 0 bases removed from V and 4 bases from J, the gap between germline ends came to 4 bases. CDR1 SQVTM and CDR2 ANQGSEA come from the germline V gene. This CDR3 is built from 12 residues.

In its sample, this clone was seen a few times. V and J are TRBV30 and TRBJ2-7; D is tentatively TRBD1 or TRBD2 (5 bases each). Deletions cut 1 base from V and 6 bases from J, with 7 bases between. CDR3 length: 11 residues. Germline V gives CDR1 GTSNPN, CDR2 SVGIG (reference sequence). CDR3 region: CAWSGGAEQYF. CDR3 nucleotide sequence: TGTGCCTGGAGTGGAGGGGCCGAGCAGTACTTC.

This clone was detected a few times. This chain uses TRBV30 with TRBJ2-3; D is unresolved. This CDR3 has 12 residues. Deletions cut 0 bases from V and 7 bases from J, with 8 bases between. Per germline, CDR1 GTSNPN and CDR2 SVGIG (reference sequence). CDR3 sequence: CAWSVSVYTQYF. The DNA for the CDR3 is TGTGCCTGGAGTGTATCGGTCTATACGCAGTATTTT.

This clone was detected a few times. The J gene is TRBJ1-1, the V gene TRBV13, with 9 nucleotides matching TRBD1. Germline CDR1 PRHDT, CDR2 FYEKMQ (reference sequence). V lost 5 bases, J lost 6 bases, and 4 bases stayed unmatched. This CDR3 contains 13 residues. CDR3 protein: CASSPGQGAEAFF. CDR3 coding DNA: TGTGCCAGCAGCCCGGGACAGGGCGCTGAAGCTTTCTTT.

This clone was counted a few times. V is TRBV29-1 and J is TRBJ2-5; no definite D call. Germline V gene data show CDR1 as SQVTM and CDR2 as ANQGSEA. The germline V and J ends were trimmed by 6 bases and 0 bases, with 14 bases remaining between them. The CDR3 consists of 14 residues. CDR3 residues: CSVSLGLYQETQYF. The DNA of the CDR3 is TGCAGCGTCTCGTTGGGCCTGTACCAAGAGACCCAGTACTTC.

The J gene is TRBJ1-5, the V gene TRBV15; D not certain. CDR3 length: 17 amino acids. Looked up from germline, CDR1 is LNHNV and CDR2 is YYDKDF (reference sequence). V was shortened by 5 bases and J by 9 bases, with 26 bases between the two germline ends. The CDR3 bases are TGTGCCACCAGCTATAGCCGGGAGGACCCTCTCGAGGGGCCCCAGCATTTT. Protein: CATSYSREDPLEGPQHF.